The 13 T cell receptor beta chains listed next were all sequenced from one sample in a study of CD8+ T cells in alopecia areata. As for treatment: oral pan-JAK inhibitor, 5-10 mg twice daily. Reverse transcription of extracted RNA yielded cDNA, which provided the sequencing template. Sequenced by immunoSEQ multiplex PCR; TCRdb stores in-frame clones only, minus some. Of about 140,000 clones in the sample, 54% were seen once. This specimen was CD8+ T cells sorted from blood, taken at week 4, from a patient treated with tofacitinib. These receptors were obtained from a human donor with alopecia areata.

The chain has TRBV23-1 and TRBJ1-4; D ambiguous. TRBV23-1 is sorted into the ORF group, with uncertain function. The V and J ends lost 7 bases and 4 bases respectively, with 13 bases between them. The CDR3 consists of 14 residues. The CDR3 DNA reads TGCGCCAGCACCCGGGAAGGGTATAATGAAAAACTGTTTTTT. It encodes CASTREGYNEKLFF.

The chain carries TRBV4-3 and TRBJ2-3; no firm D call. CDR1 and CDR2 (germline): LGHNA, YSLEER. The CDR3 sequence is 19 residues long. V lost 7 bases to trimming and J lost 2 bases, with 28 bases between them. The CDR3 loop is CASTPYHSQEVTYTDTQYF. Here the CDR3 DNA reads TGCGCCAGCACGCCCTACCACAGCCAAGAGGTAACTTACACAGATACGCAGTATTTT.

The sample holds many counts of this clone. The chain has TRBV4-3 and TRBJ2-3; D may be TRBD1 (6 bases). Germline CDR1 is LGHNA and CDR2 is YSLEER. With 1 base removed from V and 2 bases from J, the gap between germline ends came to 16 bases. The CDR3 is 17 amino acids. The CDR3 coding sequence is TGCGCCAGCAGCCAAGTAGGGACACACACACACACAGATACGCAGTATTTT. The encoded protein is CASSQVGTHTHTDTQYF.

This clone was seen a handful of times. Relative to the germline gene, one junction end is altered; a read error may explain this. The gene calls are TRBV5-1 and TRBJ2-7; no definite D call. The CDR3 covers 10 residues. CDR1 and CDR2 from the germline V gene are SGHRS and YFSETQ. The CDR3 nucleotides are TGCGCCAGCAGCTTGGTTGGGATCGGCTTC. Translation: CASSLVGIGF.

This clone occurred a few times. CDR3 sequence: CASSTGTGLGRGNQPQHF. CDR3 coding DNA: TGCGCCAGCAGCACCGGGACAGGGCTAGGAAGGGGCAATCAGCCCCAGCATTTT. This chain uses TRBV4-1 with TRBJ1-5; 9 bases line up with TRBD1. The CDR3 has 18 amino acids. The trim removed 5 bases at V and 2 bases at J, leaving 13 bases unmatched. CDR1 is MGHRA and CDR2 is YSYEKL in the germline V gene.

The V call is TRBV6-5, the J call TRBJ2-7; D uncertain. Per germline, CDR1 MNHEY and CDR2 SVGAGI. V lost 5 bases and J lost 6, with 17 bases in between. CDR3 length equals 14 residues. The CDR3 region is CASSPGPDSSEQYF. In DNA, the CDR3 is TGTGCCAGCAGTCCCGGACCCGATTCCAGCGAGCAGTACTTC.

This clone appeared a single time. This chain uses TRBV7-3 with TRBJ1-2, with a weak D call TRBD1 (6 bases). The ends were cut back, 6 bases at V and 0 bases at J, with 23 bases in the middle. Germline lookup yields CDR1 SGHTA and CDR2 FQGTGA. The CDR3 consists of 18 residues. The CDR3 reads CASRASRDKWGPNYGYTF. The CDR3 nucleotides are TGTGCCAGCAGAGCAAGCCGGGACAAGTGGGGACCTAACTATGGCTACACCTTC.

The V call is TRBV30, the J call TRBJ1-5; 9 nucleotides line up with TRBD1. Losses at the gene ends were 4 bases for V and 6 bases for J; bases not matched to a gene: 10. The CDR3 length is 15 residues. Germline values: CDR1 GTSNPN, CDR2 SVGIG (reference sequence). The CDR3 loop is CAWTNKTGGIQPQHF. CDR3 coding DNA: TGTGCCTGGACGAATAAGACAGGGGGGATTCAGCCCCAGCATTTT.

V gene TRBV7-3 combines with J gene TRBJ2-3; D perhaps matches TRBD1 (8 bases). The CDR3 totals 18 residues. Trimming shortened V by 4 bases and J by 3 bases, and 23 bases separated the two germline ends. Germline values: CDR1 SGHTA, CDR2 FQGTGA. In nucleotides, the CDR3 is TGTGCCAGCAGCTCCTTACCCTTACAGGGGGGGATTACAGATACGCAGTATTTT. Protein sequence: CASSSLPLQGGITDTQYF.

CDR3 amino acids: CASRFNQGTLTHYEQYF. CDR3 in DNA: TGTGCCAGCAGATTTAACCAGGGTACCCTCACCCACTACGAGCAGTACTTC. The chain couples TRBV27 to TRBJ2-7, with D possibly matching TRBD1 (5 bases). V was pared by 6 bases and J by 3 bases, with 24 bases between. Germline V gene data show CDR1 as MNHEY and CDR2 as SMNVEV (reference sequence). This CDR3 comprises 17 residues.

This clone has more than one count but fewer than ten. This chain joins TRBV7-8 and TRBJ2-5; D ambiguous. CDR1 and CDR2 from the germline V gene are SGHVS and FQNEAQ. This CDR3 contains 14 residues. Trimming pared 2 bases from V and 2 bases from J, leaving 9 bases between. The CDR3 nucleotides are TGTGCCAGCAGCTTACTTCAGGAGCAAGAGACCCAGTACTTC. Protein: CASSLLQEQETQYF.

This clone was found a few times. The rearrangement uses TRBV6-6 and TRBJ1-1; 9 bases are shared with TRBD1. Germline V gene lookup returns CDR1 MNHNY and CDR2 SVGAGI (reference sequence). V lost 6 bases to trimming and J lost 3 bases; unmatched junction nucleotides: 5. The CDR3 is made up of 14 amino acids. For the CDR3, the DNA is TGTGCCAGCAGCCGTGACAGGGGGTACACTGAAGCTTTCTTT. Protein: CASSRDRGYTEAFF.

In this sample, this clone turned up a few times. The rearrangement uses TRBV4-3 and TRBJ2-5, with TRBD2 matching 9 bases. V shed 1 base, J shed 2 bases, and the junction held 5 bases outside the gene matches. Germline V gene lookup returns CDR1 LGHNA and CDR2 YSLEER. This CDR3 region has 16 residues. DNA for the CDR3: TGCGCCAGCAGCCAAGGCTGGACTAGCGAACAAGAGACCCAGTACTTC. This gives the protein CASSQGWTSEQETQYF.